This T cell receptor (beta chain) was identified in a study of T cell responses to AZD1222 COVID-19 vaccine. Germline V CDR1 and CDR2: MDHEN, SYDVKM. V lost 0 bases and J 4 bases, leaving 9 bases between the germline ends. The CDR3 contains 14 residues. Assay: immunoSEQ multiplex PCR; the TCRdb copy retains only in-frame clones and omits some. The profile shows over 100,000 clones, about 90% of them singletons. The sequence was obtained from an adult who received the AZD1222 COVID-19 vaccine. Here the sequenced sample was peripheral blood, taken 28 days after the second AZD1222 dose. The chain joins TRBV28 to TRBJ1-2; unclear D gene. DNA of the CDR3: TGTGCCAGCAGTTTATGGGGGAAACTCTATGGCTACACCTTC. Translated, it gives CASSLWGKLYGYTF.